This T cell receptor (beta chain) was obtained from a study of blood T cell repertoires in COVID-19. For the study at large: Acute and convalescent COVID-19 samples came from the United States, Italy and Spain. PBMCs, B-cell-depleted T cells, or T cells were the source of the cDNA or gDNA that made up the material.

Under the authors' procedure: From reference gene primer amplification, estimates of nucleated cell counts were derived. The protocol was immunoSEQ multiplex PCR, while the TCRdb copy is restricted to in-frame clones and leaves out a portion. V and J calls and clone size follow that table, whereas D and trimming were derived from the DNA. Of tens of thousands of clones listed, roughly 80% are singletons. This clone was counted a few times. Looked up from germline, CDR1 is SNHLY and CDR2 is FYNNEI. With 8 bases removed from V and 8 bases from J, the gap between germline ends came to 16 bases. The CDR3 runs 13 residues.

The receptor's source is a man aged 45-60 years with acute or convalescent COVID-19. The sequencing sample was made of peripheral blood. The chain carries TRBV2 and TRBJ2-1; a possible D gene is TRBD2 (7 bases). The CDR3 sequence: CASLRGGDDEQFF. DNA for the CDR3: TGTGCCAGCTTGAGGGGGGGTGACGATGAGCAGTTCTTC.